This TCR beta chain was found in a study of vaccination effects on CD4 cells after COVID-19. Turning to the study itself: After the second dose, samples were taken at median day 72.

Only in-frame clones appear in the TCRdb table, and some are missing; sequencing was by immunoSEQ multiplex PCR. The data show some 70,000 clones, more than 60% seen once. CDR1 and CDR2 from the germline V gene are GTSNPN and SVGIG (reference sequence). V gave up 2 bases and J gave up 0 bases, with 17 bases separating them. The CDR3 runs 17 residues. Subsequent to 10 days of culture, CD4+ T cells were isolated. Either the BNT162b2 or mRNA-1273 vaccine was given to participants in two doses. Absence of prior SARS-CoV-2 infection characterized the vaccine recipients, who showed negative nucleocapsid antibodies. Broader study findings: Convalescent patients were scarce in the study, and it lacked early post-infection timepoints. Just 1 of 255 vaccine-induced clones in healthy recipients was cross-reactive.

This clone was observed once. No antigen is known for it. This clonotype originated in a human donor who received a COVID-19 vaccine. This chain uses TRBV30 with TRBJ1-3, with no clear D. The specimen was CD4+ T cells from PBMCs cultured without peptide, collected after COVID-19 vaccination. In DNA form, the CDR3 reads TGTGCCTGGAGTCGTACTGGTGGTTTGTTCTCTGGAAACACCATATATTTT. It encodes CAWSRTGGLFSGNTIYF.